The rows below give T cell receptor beta chains drawn from one sample of a study of blood T cell repertoires in COVID-19. Libraries were prepared by immunoSEQ multiplex PCR; TCRdb keeps only in-frame clonotypes and omits some of them. The sample includes 350,000 or so clones, roughly 87% of them seen just once. The sample was PBMCs or T cells enriched from blood (not recorded which). The receptors here all came from a woman aged 25 to 39 who had recovered from COVID-19. Both conserved end residues are part of each CDR3. The order of the fields is D gene, J gene, clone size, V gene, CDR3 protein, CDR3 DNA. The D gene is left open where the match is weak. The size field is filled for only some rows; it gives once, few, many or a size class.

TRBD2 | TRBJ2-7 | - | TRBV5-1 | CASSLWGGATYEQYF | TGCGCCAGCAGCTTGTGGGGGGGTGCGACCTACGAGCAGTACTTC
TRBD1 | TRBJ2-1 | - | TRBV7-9 | CASSRGQGRVSYNEQFF | TGTGCCAGCAGCCGCGGACAGGGAAGGGTTTCCTACAATGAGCAGTTCTTC
- | TRBJ2-7 | - | TRBV19 | CASSIQLLSSYEQYF | TGTGCCAGTAGTATACAACTGTTGAGCTCCTACGAGCAGTACTTC
TRBD2 | TRBJ2-7 | - | TRBV3-1/TRBV3-2 | CASSPGLAGASHYEQYF | TGTGCCAGCAGCCCGGGACTAGCGGGAGCCTCACACTACGAGCAGTACTTC
- | TRBJ1-1 | - | TRBV28 | CASSLTQGTRGGNTEAFF | TGTGCCAGCAGTTTAACCCAGGGCACTCGGGGAGGGAACACTGAAGCTTTCTTT
TRBD1 | TRBJ2-7 | - | TRBV6-5 | CASSYSTGGLAYEQYF | TGTGCCAGCAGTTACTCGACAGGGGGCTTGGCCTACGAGCAGTACTTC
- | TRBJ2-6 | - | TRBV4-1 | CASSQAGNGANVLTF | TGCGCCAGCAGCCAAGCCGGGAACGGGGCCAACGTCCTGACTTTC
- | TRBJ1-5 | - | TRBV28 | CASKQGLNQPQHF | TGTGCCAGCAAACAGGGTTTAAATCAGCCCCAGCATTTT
TRBD1 | TRBJ2-7 | - | TRBV27 | CASSSLGTVISYEQYF | TGTGCCAGCAGTTCATTAGGGACAGTCATATCCTACGAGCAGTACTTC
TRBD1 | TRBJ2-1 | - | TRBV19 | CASRGTGLYNEQFF | TGTGCCAGTAGGGGGACAGGGCTATACAATGAGCAGTTCTTC
- | TRBJ1-1 | - | TRBV5-1 | CASSLGRAGVRTEAFF | TGCGCCAGCAGCTTGGGTCGGGCGGGGGTCAGGACTGAAGCTTTCTTT
- | TRBJ2-1 | - | TRBV18 | CASSPPTGFDEQFF | TGTGCCAGCTCACCACCTACAGGGTTCGATGAGCAGTTCTTC
TRBD2 | TRBJ2-3 | - | TRBV7-9 | CASSALAGGSTDTQYF | TGTGCCAGCAGCGCCTTAGCGGGGGGGTCCACAGATACGCAGTATTTT
- | TRBJ1-3 | - | TRBV16 | CASSPTGSGNTIYF | TGTGCCAGCAGCCCAACAGGCTCTGGAAACACCATATATTTT
TRBD1 | TRBJ2-7 | few | TRBV7-8 | CASSLLTGQSSYEQYF | TGTGCCAGCAGCTTGTTAACGGGACAGAGTTCCTACGAGCAGTACTTC
- | TRBJ1-5 | few | TRBV5-1 | CASSLQGVANQPQHF | TGCGCCAGCAGCTTGCAGGGCGTTGCCAATCAGCCCCAGCATTTT
- | TRBJ1-2 | - | TRBV4-3 | CASSQEMGGNYGYTF | TGCGCCAGCAGCCAAGAGATGGGGGGGAACTATGGCTACACCTTC
TRBD1 | TRBJ2-7 | - | TRBV14 | CASSLLKTGYEQYF | TGTGCCAGCAGCCTCCTCAAGACAGGGTACGAGCAGTACTTC
- | TRBJ1-2 | - | TRBV6-1 | CASSEGHYGYTF | TGTGCCAGCAGTGAAGGGCACTATGGCTACACCTTC
- | TRBJ1-2 | - | TRBV5-1 | CASSPSAGNYGYTF | TGCGCCAGCAGCCCCTCGGCAGGCAACTATGGCTACACCTTC